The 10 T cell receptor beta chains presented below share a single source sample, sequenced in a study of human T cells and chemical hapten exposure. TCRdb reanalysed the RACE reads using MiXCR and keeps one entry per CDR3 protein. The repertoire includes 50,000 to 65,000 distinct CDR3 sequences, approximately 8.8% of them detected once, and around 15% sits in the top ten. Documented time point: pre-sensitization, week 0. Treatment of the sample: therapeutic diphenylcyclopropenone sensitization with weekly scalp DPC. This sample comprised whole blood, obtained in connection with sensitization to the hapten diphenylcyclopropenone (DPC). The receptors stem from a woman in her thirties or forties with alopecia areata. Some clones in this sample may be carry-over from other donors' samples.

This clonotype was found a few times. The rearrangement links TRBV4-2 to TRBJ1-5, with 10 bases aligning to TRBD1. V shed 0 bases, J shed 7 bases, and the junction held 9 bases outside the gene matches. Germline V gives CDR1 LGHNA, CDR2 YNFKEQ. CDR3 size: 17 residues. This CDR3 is CASSQDRLTGGDQPQHF. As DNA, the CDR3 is TGTGCCAGCAGCCAAGATCGGTTGACAGGGGGCGACCAGCCCCAGCATTTT.

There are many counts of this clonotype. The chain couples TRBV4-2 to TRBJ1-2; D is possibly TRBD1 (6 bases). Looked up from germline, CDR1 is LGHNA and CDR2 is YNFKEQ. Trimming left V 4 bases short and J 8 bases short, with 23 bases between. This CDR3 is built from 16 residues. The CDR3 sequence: CASSPSLKDRVIGYTF. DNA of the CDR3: TGTGCCAGCAGCCCCTCCTTAAAGGACAGAGTTATAGGCTACACCTTC.

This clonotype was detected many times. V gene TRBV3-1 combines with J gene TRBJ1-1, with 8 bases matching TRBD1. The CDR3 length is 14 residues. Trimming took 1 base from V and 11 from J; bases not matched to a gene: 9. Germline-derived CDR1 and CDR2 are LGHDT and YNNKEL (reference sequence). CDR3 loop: CASSQGTTGGRAFF. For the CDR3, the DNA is TGTGCCAGCAGCCAAGGAACCACAGGGGGGAGGGCTTTCTTT.

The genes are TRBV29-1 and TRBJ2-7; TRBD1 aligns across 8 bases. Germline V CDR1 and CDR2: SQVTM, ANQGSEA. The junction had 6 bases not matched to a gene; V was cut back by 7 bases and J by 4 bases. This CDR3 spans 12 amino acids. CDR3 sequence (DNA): TGCAGCGCGGGACAGGCCGGATACGAGCAGTACTTC. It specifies CSAGQAGYEQYF.

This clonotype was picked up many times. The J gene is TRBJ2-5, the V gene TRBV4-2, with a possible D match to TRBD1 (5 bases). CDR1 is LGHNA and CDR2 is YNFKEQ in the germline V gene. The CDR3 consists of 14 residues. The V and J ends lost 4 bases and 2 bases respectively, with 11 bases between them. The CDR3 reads CASSPSDRQETQYF. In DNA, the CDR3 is TGTGCCAGCAGCCCCTCAGACAGACAAGAGACCCAGTACTTC.

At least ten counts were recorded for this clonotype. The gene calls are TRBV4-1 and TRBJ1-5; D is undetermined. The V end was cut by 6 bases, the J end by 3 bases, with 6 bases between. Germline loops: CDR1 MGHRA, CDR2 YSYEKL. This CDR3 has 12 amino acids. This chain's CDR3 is CASSLYNQPQHF. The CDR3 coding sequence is TGCGCCAGCAGTCTATACAATCAGCCCCAGCATTTT.

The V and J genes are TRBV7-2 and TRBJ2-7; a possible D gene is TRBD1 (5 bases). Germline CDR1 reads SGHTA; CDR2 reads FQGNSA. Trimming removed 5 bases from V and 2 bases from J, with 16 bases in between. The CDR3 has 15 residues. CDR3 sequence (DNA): TGTGCCAGCAGCCCTAGGGCGACAGACCCCTACGAGCAGTACTTC. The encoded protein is CASSPRATDPYEQYF.

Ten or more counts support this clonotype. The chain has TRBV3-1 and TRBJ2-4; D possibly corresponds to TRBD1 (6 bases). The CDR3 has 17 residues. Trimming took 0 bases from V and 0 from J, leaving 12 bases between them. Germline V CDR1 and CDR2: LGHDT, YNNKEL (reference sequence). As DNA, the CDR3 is TGTGCCAGCAGCCAAGATAAGGGGGATCTAGCCAAAAACATTCAGTACTTC. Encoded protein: CASSQDKGDLAKNIQYF.

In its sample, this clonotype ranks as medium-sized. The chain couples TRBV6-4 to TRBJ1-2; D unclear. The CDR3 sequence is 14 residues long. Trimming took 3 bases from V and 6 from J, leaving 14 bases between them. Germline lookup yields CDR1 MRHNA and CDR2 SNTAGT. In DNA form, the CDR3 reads TGTGCCAGCAGTGAGGACCAGGCGAGCGATGGCTACACCTTC. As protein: CASSEDQASDGYTF.

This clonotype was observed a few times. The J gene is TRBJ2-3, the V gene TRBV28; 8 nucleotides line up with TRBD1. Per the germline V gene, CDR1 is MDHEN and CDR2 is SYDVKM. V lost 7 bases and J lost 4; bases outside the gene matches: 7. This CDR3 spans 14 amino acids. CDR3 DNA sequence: TGTGCCAGCACGACAGGGGTCTTTGCAGATACGCAGTATTTT. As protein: CASTTGVFADTQYF.